What follows is one T cell receptor delta chain and its context. Its specificity is not known. This CDR3 has 19 residues. Per the germline V gene, CDR1 is TSWWSYY and CDR2 is QGS. V was clipped by 3 bases and J by 0 bases, with 23 bases between them. The data were obtained in a study of Vδ1+ human thymocytes. General study results and limits: Thymic delta-chain repertoires held roughly 20% Vdelta2 sequences and few Vdelta3, despite high sort purity. Thymic TRG and TRD repertoires appeared highly polyclonal. Many TRG clonotypes were shared between donors; TRD repertoires were essentially private. The authors advised highly purified populations and single-cell validation.

The template was reverse-transcribed extracted RNA. The CDR3 regions were amplified by multiplex PCR from V-gene primers to a constant-region primer. TCRdb re-processed the multiplex PCR reads via CATT. The repertoire holds 45,000 to 75,000 delta-chain clones, around 15% seen once, with 0.3% to 0.5% in the top ten. The genes are TRDV1 and TRDJ1, with D possibly TRDD3 on 5 matching bases. This clonotype was obtained from a girl in the first two years of life who had congenital heart surgery. The sample comprised Vdelta1+ gamma-delta thymocytes from the thymus. Documented subset: FACS-sorted CD3+ TCRalphabeta- TCRVdelta1+ TCRVdelta2- thymocytes. The CDR3 reads CALGDHVPGEMGYTDKLIF. As DNA, the CDR3 is TGTGCTCTTGGGGACCACGTTCCAGGGGAGATGGGGTACACCGATAAACTCATCTTT.